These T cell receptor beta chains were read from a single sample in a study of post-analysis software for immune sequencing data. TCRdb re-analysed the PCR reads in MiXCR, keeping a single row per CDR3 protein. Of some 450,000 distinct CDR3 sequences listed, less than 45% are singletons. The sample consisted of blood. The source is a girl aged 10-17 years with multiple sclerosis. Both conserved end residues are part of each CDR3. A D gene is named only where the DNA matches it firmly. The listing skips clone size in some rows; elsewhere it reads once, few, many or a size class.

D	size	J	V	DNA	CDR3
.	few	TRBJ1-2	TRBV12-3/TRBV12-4	TGTGCCAGCAGTTTAGATATAGCTAACTATGGCTACACCTTC	CASSLDIANYGYTF
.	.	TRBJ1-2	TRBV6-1	TGTGCCAGCAAGAAGGGACTCAACTATGGCTACACCTTC	CASKKGLNYGYTF
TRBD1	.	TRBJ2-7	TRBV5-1	TGCGCCAGCAGCATCGGACAGGTTAAGGACTACGAGCAGTACTTC	CASSIGQVKDYEQYF
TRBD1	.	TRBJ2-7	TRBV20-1	TGCAGTGCGGATCCGGGACAGGGGGCCACCGTAACCTACGAGCAGTACTTC	CSADPGQGATVTYEQYF
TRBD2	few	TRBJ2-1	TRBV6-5	TGTGCCAGCAAAGGGACTAGCGGGAGGGATGAGCAGTTCTTC	CASKGTSGRDEQFF
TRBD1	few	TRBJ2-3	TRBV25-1	TGTGCCAGCAGTACACAGGGGACCCCGGCGTATTTT	CASSTQGTPAYF
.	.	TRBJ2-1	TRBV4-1	TGCGCCAGCAGCCAAGAGTCATCGAATGAGCAGTTCTTC	CASSQESSNEQFF
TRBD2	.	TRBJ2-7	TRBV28	TGTGCCAGCCGACTAGCGGCGTCTCTCCGCAACGAGCAGTACTTC	CASRLAASLRNEQYF
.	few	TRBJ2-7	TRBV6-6	TGTGCCAGCGGACTCAGGCCAGGGGTCGACGAGTGGGAGCAGTACTTC	CASGLRPGVDEWEQYF
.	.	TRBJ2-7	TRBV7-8	TGTGCCAGCAGCTTAGAGACAGGCCCCTACGAGCAGTACTTC	CASSLETGPYEQYF
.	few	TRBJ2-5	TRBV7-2	TGTGCCAGCAGCCCAGAAGCAGGAGGTGAGACCCAGTACTTC	CASSPEAGGETQYF
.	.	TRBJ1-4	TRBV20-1	TGCAGTGCACTCCCCGGCGGAGGGGTTTATGAAAAACTGTTTTTT	CSALPGGGVYEKLFF
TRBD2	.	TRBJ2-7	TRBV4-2	TGTGCCAGCCAAGAGGGACTAGCGGGAGGAGTCTACGAGCAGTACTTC	CASQEGLAGGVYEQYF
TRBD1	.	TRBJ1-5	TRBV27	TGTGCCAGCAGCCGATTGGCGGGACAGGGCAATCAGCCCCAGCATTTT	CASSRLAGQGNQPQHF
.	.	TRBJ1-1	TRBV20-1	TGCAGTGCTAGAGTAGGGGGATTGAACACTGAAGCTTTCTTT	CSARVGGLNTEAFF
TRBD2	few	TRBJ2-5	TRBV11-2	TGTGCCAGCAGCTTGTGGACTAGCGGGAGATCCCTCGAAGAGACCCAGTACTTC	CASSLWTSGRSLEETQYF